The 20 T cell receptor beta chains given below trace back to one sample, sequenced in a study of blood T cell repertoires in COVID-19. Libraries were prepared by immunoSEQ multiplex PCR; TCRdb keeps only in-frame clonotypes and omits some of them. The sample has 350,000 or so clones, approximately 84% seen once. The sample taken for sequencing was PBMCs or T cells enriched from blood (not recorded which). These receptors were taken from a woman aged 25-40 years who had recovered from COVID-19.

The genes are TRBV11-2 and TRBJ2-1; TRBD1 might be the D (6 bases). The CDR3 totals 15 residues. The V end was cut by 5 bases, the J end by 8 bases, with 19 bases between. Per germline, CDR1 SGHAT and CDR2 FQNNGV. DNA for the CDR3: TGTGCCAGCAGCCCACTTCAGGGGTTCGAGGATGAGCAGTTCTTC. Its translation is CASSPLQGFEDEQFF.

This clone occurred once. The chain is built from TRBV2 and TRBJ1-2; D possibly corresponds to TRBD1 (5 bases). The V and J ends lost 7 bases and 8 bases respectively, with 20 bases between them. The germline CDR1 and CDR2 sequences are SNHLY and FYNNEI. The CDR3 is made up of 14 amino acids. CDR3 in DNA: TGTGCCAGCAACGCCCTCAAGGGGCCGCTGGGCTACACCTTC. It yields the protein CASNALKGPLGYTF.

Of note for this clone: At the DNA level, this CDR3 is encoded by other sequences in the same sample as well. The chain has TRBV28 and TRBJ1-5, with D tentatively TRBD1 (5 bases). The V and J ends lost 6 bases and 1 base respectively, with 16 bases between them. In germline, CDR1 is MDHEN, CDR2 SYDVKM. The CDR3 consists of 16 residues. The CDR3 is CASSPPGLGSNQPQHF. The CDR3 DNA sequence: TGTGCCAGCAGCCCCCCGGGACTAGGGAGCAATCAGCCCCAGCATTTT.

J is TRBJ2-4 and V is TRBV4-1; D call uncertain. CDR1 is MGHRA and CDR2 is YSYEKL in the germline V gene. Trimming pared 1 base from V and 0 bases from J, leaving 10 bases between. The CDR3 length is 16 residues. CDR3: CASSQVPLIAKNIQYF. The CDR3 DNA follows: TGCGCCAGCAGCCAAGTTCCACTTATAGCCAAAAACATTCAGTACTTC.

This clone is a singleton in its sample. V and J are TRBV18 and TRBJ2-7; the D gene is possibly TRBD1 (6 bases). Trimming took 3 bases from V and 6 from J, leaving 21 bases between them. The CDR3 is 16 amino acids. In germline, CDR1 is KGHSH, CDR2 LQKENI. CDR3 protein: CASSPQSPSMGAEQYF. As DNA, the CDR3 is TGTGCCAGCTCACCCCAGTCCCCTAGCATGGGGGCCGAGCAGTACTTC.

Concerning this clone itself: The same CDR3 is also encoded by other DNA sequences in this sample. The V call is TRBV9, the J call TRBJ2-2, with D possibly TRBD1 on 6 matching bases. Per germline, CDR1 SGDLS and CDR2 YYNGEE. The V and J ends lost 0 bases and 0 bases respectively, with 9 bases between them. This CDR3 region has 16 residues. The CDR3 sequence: CASSVVGGANTGELFF. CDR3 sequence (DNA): TGTGCCAGCAGCGTAGTAGGGGGAGCGAACACCGGGGAGCTGTTTTTT.

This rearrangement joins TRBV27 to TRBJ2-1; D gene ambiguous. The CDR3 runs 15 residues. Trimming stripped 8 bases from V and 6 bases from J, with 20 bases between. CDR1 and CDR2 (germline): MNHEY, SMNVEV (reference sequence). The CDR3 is CASHEVFSSLNEQFF. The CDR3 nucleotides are TGTGCCAGCCACGAGGTATTCTCCTCCCTCAATGAGCAGTTCTTC.

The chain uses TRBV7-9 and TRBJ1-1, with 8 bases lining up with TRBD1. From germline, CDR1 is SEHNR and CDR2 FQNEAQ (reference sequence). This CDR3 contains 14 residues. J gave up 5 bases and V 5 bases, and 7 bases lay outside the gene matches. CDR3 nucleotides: TGTGCCAGCAGCCTCGACAGGGGTGGGACTGAAGCTTTCTTT. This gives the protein CASSLDRGGTEAFF.

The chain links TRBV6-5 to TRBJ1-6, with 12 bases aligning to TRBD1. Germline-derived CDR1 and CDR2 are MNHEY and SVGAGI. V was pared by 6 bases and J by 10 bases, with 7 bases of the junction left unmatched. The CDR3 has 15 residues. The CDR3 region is CASSQGQGAASPLHF. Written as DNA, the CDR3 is TGTGCCAGCAGCCAGGGACAGGGGGCAGCCTCACCCCTCCACTTT.

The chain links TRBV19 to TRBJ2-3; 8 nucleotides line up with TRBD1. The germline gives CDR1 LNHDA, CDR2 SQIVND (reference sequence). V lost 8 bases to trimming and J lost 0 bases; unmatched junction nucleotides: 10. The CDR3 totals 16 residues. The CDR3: CASRQGTGSSTDTQYF. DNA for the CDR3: TGTGCCAGTCGACAGGGGACAGGATCTAGCACAGATACGCAGTATTTT. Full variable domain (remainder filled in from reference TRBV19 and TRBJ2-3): DGGITQSPKYLFRKEGQNVTLSCEQNLNHDAMYWYRQDPGQGLRLIYYSQIVNDFQKGDIAEGYSVSREKKESFPLTVTSAQKNPTAFYLCASRQGTGSSTDTQYFGPGTRLTVL.

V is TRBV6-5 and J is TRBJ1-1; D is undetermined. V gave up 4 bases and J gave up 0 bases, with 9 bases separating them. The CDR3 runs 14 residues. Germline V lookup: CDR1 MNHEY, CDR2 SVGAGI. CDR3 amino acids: CASSSPGMNTEAFF. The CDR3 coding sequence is TGTGCCAGCAGTTCCCCGGGGATGAACACTGAAGCTTTCTTT.

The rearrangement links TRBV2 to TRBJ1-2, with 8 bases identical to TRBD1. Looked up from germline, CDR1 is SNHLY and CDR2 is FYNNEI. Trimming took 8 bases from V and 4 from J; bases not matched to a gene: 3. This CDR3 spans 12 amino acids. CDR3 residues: CASPDRVYGYTF. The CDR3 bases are TGTGCCAGCCCGGACAGGGTCTATGGCTACACCTTC.

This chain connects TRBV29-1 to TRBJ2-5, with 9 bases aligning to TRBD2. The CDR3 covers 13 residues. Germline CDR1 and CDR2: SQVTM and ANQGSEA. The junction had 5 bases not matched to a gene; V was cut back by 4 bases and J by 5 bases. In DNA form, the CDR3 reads TGCAGCGTTGCGGGACTAGCCCTCGAGACCCAGTACTTC. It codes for CSVAGLALETQYF. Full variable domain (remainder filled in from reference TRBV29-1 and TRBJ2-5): SAVISQKPSRDICQRGTSLTIQCQVDSQVTMMFWYRQQPGQSLTLIATANQGSEATYESGFVIDKFPISRPNLTFSTLTVSNMSPEDSSIYLCSVAGLALETQYFGPGTRLLVL.

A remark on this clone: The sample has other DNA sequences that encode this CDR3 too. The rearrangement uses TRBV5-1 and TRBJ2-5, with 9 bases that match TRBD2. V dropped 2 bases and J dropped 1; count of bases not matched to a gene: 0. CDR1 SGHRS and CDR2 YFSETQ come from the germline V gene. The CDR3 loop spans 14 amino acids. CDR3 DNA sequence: TGCGCCAGCAGCTTAGCGGGGGGCCAAGAGACCCAGTACTTC. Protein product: CASSLAGGQETQYF.

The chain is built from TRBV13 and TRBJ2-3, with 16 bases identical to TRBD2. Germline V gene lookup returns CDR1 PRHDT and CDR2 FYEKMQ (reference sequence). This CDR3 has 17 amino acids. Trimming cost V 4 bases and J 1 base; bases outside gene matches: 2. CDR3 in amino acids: CASSSGLAGGGTDTQYF. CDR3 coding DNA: TGTGCCAGCAGCTCGGGACTAGCGGGGGGGGGCACAGATACGCAGTATTTT.

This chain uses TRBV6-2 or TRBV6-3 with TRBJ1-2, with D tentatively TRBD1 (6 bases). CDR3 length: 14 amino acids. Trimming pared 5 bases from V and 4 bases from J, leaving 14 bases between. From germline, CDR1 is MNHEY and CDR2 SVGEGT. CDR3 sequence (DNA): TGTGCCAGCAGTAACGGACAGAGACTCTATGGCTACACCTTC. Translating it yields CASSNGQRLYGYTF.

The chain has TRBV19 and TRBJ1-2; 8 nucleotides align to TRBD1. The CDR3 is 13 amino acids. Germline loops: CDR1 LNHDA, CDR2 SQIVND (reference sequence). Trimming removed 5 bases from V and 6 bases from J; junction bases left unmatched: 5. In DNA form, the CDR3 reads TGTGCCAGTAGTCCACAGGGGGAGGATGGCTACACCTTC. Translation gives CASSPQGEDGYTF. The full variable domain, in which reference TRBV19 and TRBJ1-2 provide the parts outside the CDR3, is DGGITQSPKYLFRKEGQNVTLSCEQNLNHDAMYWYRQDPGQGLRLIYYSQIVNDFQKGDIAEGYSVSREKKESFPLTVTSAQKNPTAFYLCASSPQGEDGYTFGSGTRLTVV.

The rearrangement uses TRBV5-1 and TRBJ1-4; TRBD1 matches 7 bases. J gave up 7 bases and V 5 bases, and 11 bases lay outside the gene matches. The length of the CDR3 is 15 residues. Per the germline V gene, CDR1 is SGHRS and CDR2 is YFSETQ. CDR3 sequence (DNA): TGCGCCAGCAGTTCGGGGGACAGCCTTTTTGAAAAACTGTTTTTT. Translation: CASSSGDSLFEKLFF. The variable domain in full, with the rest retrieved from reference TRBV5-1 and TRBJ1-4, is KAGVTQTPRYLIKTRGQQVTLSCSPISGHRSVSWYQQTPGQGLQFLFEYFSETQRNKGNFPGRFSGRQFSNSRSEMNVSTLELGDSALYLCASSSGDSLFEKLFFGSGTQLSVL.

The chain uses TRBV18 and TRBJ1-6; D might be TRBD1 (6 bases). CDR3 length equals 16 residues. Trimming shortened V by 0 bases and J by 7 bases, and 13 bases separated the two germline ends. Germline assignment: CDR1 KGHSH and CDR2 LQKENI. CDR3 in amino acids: CASSPPSSQGNSPLHF. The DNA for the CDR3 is TGTGCCAGCTCACCACCGTCCTCGCAGGGGAATTCACCCCTCCACTTT.

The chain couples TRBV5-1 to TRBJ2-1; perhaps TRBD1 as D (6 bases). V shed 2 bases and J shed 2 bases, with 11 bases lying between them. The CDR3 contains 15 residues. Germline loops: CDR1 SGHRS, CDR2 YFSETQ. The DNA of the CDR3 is TGCGCCAGCAGCTTTATTGGACAGACCTACAATGAGCAGTTCTTC. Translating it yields CASSFIGQTYNEQFF.